The source of this TCR beta chain is a study of blood T cell repertoires in COVID-19 (TCRdb year 2020). With regard to the full study: Samples covering the acute and convalescent phases of COVID-19 were provided by collaborators in the United States, Italy and Spain. Samples came from the ongoing ImmuneRACE study (first 160 participants) plus 1,254 subjects from 6 global collaborators. The repertoires were released in a freely available public database meant as a resource for research on the immune response to SARS-CoV-2. Deeply sampled blood TCRbeta repertoires from subjects exposed to, actively infected with, or recovered from COVID-19 were included in the dataset. The prospective study material was composed of cDNA or gDNA derived from T cells, B-cell-depleted T cells, or PBMCs. HLA class I and class II types, where available, came from metadata supplied by the sample provider rather than from assay-based typing. Sample metadata almost always included a de-identified subject ID, COVID-19 status, age in years and sex.

Findings and caveats that apply to the study as a whole: Clinical and demographic metadata were provided uncurated, with the amount varying by source and participant.

As to this clone: No antigen is known for it. No base quality information exists; no much larger clone differs at one position.

The immunoSEQ Assay, a bias-controlled multiplex PCR, was used to amplify TCRbeta CDR3 regions from genomic DNA. In the paper's pipeline: Nucleated cell counts per sample were estimated from amplification of reference gene primers within the assay. To quantify the absolute abundance of each unique TCRbeta CDR3 rearrangement, sequence reads were collapsed and filtered. For each sample, productive Simpson clonality was calculated by taking the square root of Simpson's diversity index across productive rearrangements. TCRdb carries this immuneACCESS record with in-frame sequences only. Its versions omit some clonotypes, under half of them owing to an unresolved V gene in the studies checked, with the rest unexplained. The V and J calls and clone size are taken from that table; D and trimming were inferred from the DNA. For this sample there are fewer than 350,000 clones; roughly 88% appear just once. Less than 2.5% of the sample belongs to the ten largest clones.

In the prospective study, participants were about 18 to 95 years old, resided in about two dozen geographic areas of the United States, and were enrolled through a virtual design. In the prospective study, cohorts were assigned on the basis of participant-reported clinical history obtained from a screening survey and a study questionnaire. For ImmuneRACE Cohort 3, a participant was defined as recovered based on two consecutive negative NP/OP PCR tests, clearance by a healthcare professional, or resolution of symptoms. In the prospective study, whole blood, serum and a nasopharyngeal or oropharyngeal swab were collected from each participant by mobile phlebotomists. Over an approximately 2-month period, participants in the prospective study had the option of providing additional blood draws and questionnaires. Prospective study blood samples were shipped either frozen or at room temperature before DNA extraction.

CDR1 and CDR2 were assigned from the germline V gene as SGHRS and YFSETQ. Ends trimmed: V by 1 base, J by 1 base; bases unmatched to a gene: 5. Inclusive of the bounding cysteine and phenylalanine, the CDR3 is 15 residues long. Of all the DNA, just the CDR3 is kept, 45 bases in frame from base 1. The clonotype originates from a man aged 30 to 39 who had recovered from COVID-19. Sequencing was done on a sample of PBMCs or T cells enriched from blood (not recorded which). The chain was built from TRBV5-1 and TRBJ2-7; the central 7 bases match TRBD2. The bases read TGCGCCAGCAGCTTGATGGAGGGAGGGTCCTACGAGCAGTACTTC. This is translated as CASSLMEGGSYEQYF.